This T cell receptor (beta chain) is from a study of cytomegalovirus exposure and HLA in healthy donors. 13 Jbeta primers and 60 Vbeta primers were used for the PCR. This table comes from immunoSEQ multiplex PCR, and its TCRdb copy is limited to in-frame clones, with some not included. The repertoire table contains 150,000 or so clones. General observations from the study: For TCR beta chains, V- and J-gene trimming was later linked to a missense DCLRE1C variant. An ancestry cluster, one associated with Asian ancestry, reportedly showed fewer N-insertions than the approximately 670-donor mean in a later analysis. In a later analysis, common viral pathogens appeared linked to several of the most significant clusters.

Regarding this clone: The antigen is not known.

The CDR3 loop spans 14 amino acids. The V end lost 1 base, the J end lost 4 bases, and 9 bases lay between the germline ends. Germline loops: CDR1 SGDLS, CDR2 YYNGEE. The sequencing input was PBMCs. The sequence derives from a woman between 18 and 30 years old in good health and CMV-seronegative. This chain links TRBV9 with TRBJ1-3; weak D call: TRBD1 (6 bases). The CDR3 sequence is CASSVTGKGNTIYF. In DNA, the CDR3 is TGTGCCAGCAGCGTAACAGGGAAAGGAAACACCATATATTTT.